A single sample gave rise to the 25 T cell receptor beta chains below, sequenced in a study of T cells after yellow fever vaccination. TCRdb passed the 5' RACE reads through MiXCR, listing each CDR3 protein once. Among a few hundred thousand distinct CDR3 sequences, around 3.9% were seen once, and the ten largest hold 24%. The source material was PBMCs, sampled 5 days after the yellow fever booster vaccination. These receptors were collected from a man aged 18 to 30 who received the YFV17D yellow fever vaccine.

This clonotype showed up just a few times. The chain couples TRBV7-2 to TRBJ2-7; 8 positions match TRBD2. Germline values: CDR1 SGHTA, CDR2 FQGNSA. The V segment lost 5 bases and the J segment 0 bases; nucleotides outside the gene matches: 9. The CDR3 extends over 16 amino acids. The CDR3 reads CASSTRQSGGSYEQYF. CDR3 nucleotides: TGTGCCAGCAGCACCCGCCAGAGCGGGGGCTCCTACGAGCAGTACTTC.

This clonotype was detected a few times. This chain joins TRBV23-1 and TRBJ2-6, with D possibly matching TRBD1 (5 bases). TRBV23-1 is sorted into the ORF group, with uncertain function. The CDR3 totals 16 residues. V was shortened by 7 bases and J by 0 bases, with 13 bases between the two germline ends. The CDR3 loop is CASIRQGSSGANVLTF. For the CDR3, the DNA is TGCGCCAGCATACGGCAGGGCAGCTCTGGGGCCAACGTCCTGACTTTC.

This chain connects TRBV7-9 to TRBJ2-2, with 8 bases fitting TRBD2. Germline assignment: CDR1 SEHNR and CDR2 FQNEAQ (reference sequence). The CDR3 sequence is 16 residues long. The J segment lost 3 bases and the V segment lost 5 bases, leaving 8 bases of the junction unmatched. CDR3: CASSRRSGVDTGELFF. The CDR3 DNA reads TGTGCCAGCAGCCGACGTAGCGGGGTCGACACCGGGGAGCTGTTTTTT.

The sample holds many counts of this clonotype. The CDR3, as DNA: TGTGCCAGCAGTGCAACCGGGACGAGTCAGTTCTTC. Translating gives CASSATGTSQFF. The chain recombines TRBV12-3 or TRBV12-4 with TRBJ2-1; D assignment may be TRBD1 or TRBD2 (5 bases each). This CDR3 is built from 12 residues. V lost 5 bases to trimming and J lost 13 bases, with 15 bases between them.

This clonotype was detected many times. In nucleotides, the CDR3 is TGCGCCAGCAGCCAAGCTACTCGACAGGGTACGAACACCGGGGAGCTGTTTTTT. As protein: CASSQATRQGTNTGELFF. The chain employs TRBV4-1 and TRBJ2-2, with TRBD1 identical over 7 bases. Per the germline V gene, CDR1 is MGHRA and CDR2 is YSYEKL. V dropped 1 base and J dropped 0; count of bases not matched to a gene: 8. This CDR3 has 18 amino acids.

The sample holds many counts of this clonotype. The genes are TRBV6-2 or TRBV6-3 and TRBJ2-1; D not certain. Between the trimmed V and J ends, which lost 5 bases and 0 bases, there was a span of 14 bases. In germline, CDR1 is MNHEY, CDR2 SVGEGT. The CDR3 contains 16 residues. The CDR3 protein is CASSPHEESSYNEQFF. In DNA, the CDR3 is TGTGCCAGCAGTCCACATGAGGAAAGCTCCTACAATGAGCAGTTCTTC.

This clonotype was counted ten times or more. The gene calls are TRBV5-1 and TRBJ2-2, with 11 bases identical to TRBD2. Germline V gene lookup returns CDR1 SGHRS and CDR2 YFSETQ. This CDR3 spans 17 amino acids. V trimming: 0 bases; J trimming: 4 bases; junction bases outside the gene matches: 5. DNA of the CDR3: TGCGCCAGCAGCTTGGAAGCTAGCGGGGGGATCACCGGGGAGCTGTTTTTT. It encodes CASSLEASGGITGELFF.

The rearrangement uses TRBV4-2 and TRBJ2-1; 10 bases agree with TRBD2. The CDR3 sequence is 16 residues long. V shed 2 bases, J shed 4 bases, and the junction held 5 bases outside the gene matches. Per the germline V gene, CDR1 is LGHNA and CDR2 is YNFKEQ. CDR3 protein: CASSQTSGARYNEQFF. CDR3 bases: TGTGCCAGCAGCCAAACTAGCGGGGCACGTTACAATGAGCAGTTCTTC.

The chain joins TRBV9 to TRBJ1-2; D is uncertain. V shed 4 bases and J shed 2 bases, with 12 bases lying between them. Germline V gene sequence: CDR1 SGDLS, CDR2 YYNGEE. The CDR3 is 14 residues long. The CDR3 is CASSLYGENYGYTF. As DNA, the CDR3 is TGTGCCAGCAGCCTCTACGGGGAAAACTATGGCTACACCTTC.

This clonotype was recorded a few times. V gene TRBV5-1 combines with J gene TRBJ1-2, with D perhaps TRBD1 (5 bases). V was shortened by 4 bases and J by 8 bases, with 24 bases between the two germline ends. This CDR3 region has 16 residues. From germline, CDR1 is SGHRS and CDR2 YFSETQ. For the CDR3, the DNA is TGCGCCAGCAGCGTGGAGGCCCGGGGCGGTTGGGGCGGCTACACCTTC. Protein product: CASSVEARGGWGGYTF.

The rearrangement joins TRBV19 to TRBJ2-1; D unclear. The CDR3 is made up of 15 amino acids. Germline CDR1 LNHDA, CDR2 SQIVND (reference sequence). With 3 bases removed from V and 0 bases from J, the gap between germline ends came to 9 bases. CDR3 residues: CASSIALTSYNEQFF. In DNA form, the CDR3 reads TGTGCCAGTAGTATTGCTTTAACCTCCTACAATGAGCAGTTCTTC.

This clonotype occurred many times. The chain carries TRBV10-3 and TRBJ1-2, with D possibly matching TRBD1 (6 bases). This CDR3 is 14 amino acids long. Germline V lookup: CDR1 ENHRY, CDR2 SYGVKD. V lost 7 bases to trimming and J lost 5 bases, with 17 bases between them. CDR3 sequence reads: CAITPDSILYGYTF. In nucleotides, the CDR3 is TGTGCCATCACCCCGGACAGTATCCTTTATGGCTACACCTTC.

V gene TRBV21-1 combines with J gene TRBJ2-1; TRBD1 was called by the table and not checked on the DNA. TRBV21-1 is reported as a pseudogene. The CDR3 sequence is 16 residues long. The CDR3 region has the DNA TGTGCCAGCAGCAAAGTCGTCCGGGACAGTTACAATGAGCAGTTCTTC. Its translation: CASSKVVRDSYNEQFF.

In this sample, this clonotype turned up a few times. The rearrangement links TRBV6-5 to TRBJ2-7, with 8 bases lining up with TRBD2. The CDR3 has 12 amino acids. The germline V gene has CDR1 MNHEY and CDR2 SVGAGI. The ends lost 9 bases at V and 2 bases at J; junction bases unmatched: 3. The CDR3 sequence is CASRGLAYEQYF. The CDR3 coding sequence is TGTGCCAGTAGGGGACTAGCCTACGAGCAGTACTTC.

This chain uses TRBV5-1 with TRBJ2-5; D is uncertain. V was shortened by 3 bases and J by 0 bases, with 6 bases between the two germline ends. CDR1 is SGHRS and CDR2 is YFSETQ in the germline V gene. This CDR3 has 13 amino acids. CDR3 sequence: CASSSTYQETQYF. In DNA form, the CDR3 reads TGCGCCAGCAGCTCAACGTACCAAGAGACCCAGTACTTC.

This clonotype showed up just a few times. This sequence joins TRBV19 and TRBJ2-1; TRBD2 might be the D (6 bases). Trimming cost V 6 bases and J 8 bases, with 14 bases left between them. The germline V gene has CDR1 LNHDA and CDR2 SQIVND (reference sequence). The CDR3 totals 13 residues. The CDR3 loop reads CASRRGGLDEQFF. For the CDR3, the DNA is TGTGCCAGTAGGCGGGGTGGGCTGGATGAGCAGTTCTTC.

This clonotype has at least ten counts. The chain is built from TRBV7-6 and TRBJ2-1; D remains unclear. The CDR3 has 13 residues. V shed 5 bases and J shed 10 bases, with 15 bases lying between them. Germline V lookup: CDR1 SGHVS, CDR2 FNYEAQ. This CDR3 is CASSPGLQWEQFF. The DNA for the CDR3 is TGTGCCAGCAGCCCTGGCCTTCAATGGGAGCAGTTCTTC.

This clonotype was counted a few times. The CDR3 region has the DNA TGTGCCAGCAGCAGTGGGGGGGCCCAGCATTTT. This gives the protein CASSSGGAQHF. The genes are TRBV21-1 and TRBJ1-5; the DNA was not compared with TRBD1, the D call given in the table. TRBV21-1 corresponds to a pseudogene. CDR3 size: 11 residues.

In nucleotides, the CDR3 is TGTGCCAGCAGCTCAATCCGGGTTCAAGAGACCCAGTACTTC. This sequence encodes CASSSIRVQETQYF. The chain has TRBV7-9 and TRBJ2-5; D ambiguous. Trimming took off 4 bases at V and 2 bases at J, with 11 bases between the two ends. The CDR3 extends over 14 amino acids. Per germline, CDR1 SEHNR and CDR2 FQNEAQ (reference sequence).

V usage is TRBV11-2 and J usage is TRBJ2-3, with D tentatively TRBD1 (6 bases). V was cut by 1 base and J by 2 bases, with 19 bases left in between. The CDR3 loop spans 18 amino acids. The germline V gene has CDR1 SGHAT and CDR2 FQNNGV. CDR3 nucleotide sequence: TGTGCCAGCAGCTTAGTTCTGGCGGTTACAGGGCACACAGATACGCAGTATTTT. It specifies CASSLVLAVTGHTDTQYF.

The V and J genes are TRBV20-1 and TRBJ2-1; 12 bases match TRBD2. V was pared by 7 bases and J by 2 bases, with 0 bases of the junction left unmatched. The CDR3 runs to 13 residues. Germline V gene sequence: CDR1 DFQATT, CDR2 SNEGSKA (reference sequence). The CDR3 sequence is CSGLAGAYNEQFF. The CDR3 nucleotides read TGCAGTGGACTAGCGGGGGCCTACAATGAGCAGTTCTTC.

The V gene is TRBV5-1, the J gene TRBJ1-1; possible D gene TRBD1, 6 bases. Per germline, CDR1 SGHRS and CDR2 YFSETQ. Trimming pared 4 bases from V and 11 bases from J, leaving 18 bases between. There are 13 residues in the CDR3. CDR3 residues: CASSEGTMKRAFF. The CDR3 DNA reads as TGCGCCAGCAGCGAAGGGACAATGAAGAGGGCTTTCTTT.

The V and J genes are TRBV29-1 and TRBJ1-1, with D maybe TRBD1 (6 bases). Trimming took 7 bases from V and 5 from J, leaving 14 bases between them. This CDR3 comprises 12 residues. Germline V gives CDR1 SQVTM, CDR2 ANQGSEA. The CDR3 loop is CSGYRVRTEAFF. The DNA of the CDR3 is TGCAGCGGCTACAGGGTTAGGACTGAAGCTTTCTTT.

Many counts were recorded for this clonotype. The V gene is TRBV6-2 or TRBV6-3, the J gene TRBJ2-4, with D tentatively TRBD2 (7 bases). The V gene lost 6 bases and the J gene lost 7 bases, with 16 bases spanning the gap. CDR3 length: 14 amino acids. Per the germline V gene, CDR1 is MNHEY and CDR2 is SVGEGT. CDR3 in DNA: TGTGCCAGCAGCCGACAAGGGGGGGGCAACATTCAGTACTTC. The encoded protein is CASSRQGGGNIQYF.

The rearrangement links TRBV7-9 to TRBJ2-1; TRBD2 matches 7 bases. This CDR3 is 13 amino acids long. The V segment lost 11 bases and the J segment 9 bases; nucleotides outside the gene matches: 13. Germline V gene data show CDR1 as SEHNR and CDR2 as FQNEAQ (reference sequence). CDR3 DNA: TGTGCCCCCGGGAGGCCGTCCGGTGGTGAGCAGTTCTTC. Amino acid sequence: CAPGRPSGGEQFF.